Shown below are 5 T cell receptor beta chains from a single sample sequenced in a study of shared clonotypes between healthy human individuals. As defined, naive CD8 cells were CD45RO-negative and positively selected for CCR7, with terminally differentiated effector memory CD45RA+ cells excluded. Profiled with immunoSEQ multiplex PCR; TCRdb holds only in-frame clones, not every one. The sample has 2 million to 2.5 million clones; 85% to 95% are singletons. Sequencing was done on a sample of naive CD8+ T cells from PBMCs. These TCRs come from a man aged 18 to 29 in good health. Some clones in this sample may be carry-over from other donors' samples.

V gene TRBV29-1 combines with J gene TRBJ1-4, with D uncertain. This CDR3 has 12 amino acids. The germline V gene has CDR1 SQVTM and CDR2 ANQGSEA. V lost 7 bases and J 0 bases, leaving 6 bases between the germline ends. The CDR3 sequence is CSGRSTNEKLFF. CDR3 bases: TGCAGCGGCAGGTCAACTAATGAAAAACTGTTTTTT.

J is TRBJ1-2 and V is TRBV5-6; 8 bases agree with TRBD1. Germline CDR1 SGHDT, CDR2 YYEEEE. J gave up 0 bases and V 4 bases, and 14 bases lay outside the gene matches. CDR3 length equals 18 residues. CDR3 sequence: CASSPRPDRETSNYGYTF. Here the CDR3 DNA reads TGTGCCAGCAGCCCGAGGCCGGACAGGGAGACTTCTAACTATGGCTACACCTTC.

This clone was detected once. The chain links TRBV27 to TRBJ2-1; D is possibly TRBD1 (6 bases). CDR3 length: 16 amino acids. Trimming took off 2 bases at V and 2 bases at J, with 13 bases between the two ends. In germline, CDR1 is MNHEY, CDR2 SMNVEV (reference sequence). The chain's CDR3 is CASSLGAQGPYNEQFF. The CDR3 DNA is TGTGCCAGCAGTTTAGGCGCACAGGGACCCTACAATGAGCAGTTCTTC.

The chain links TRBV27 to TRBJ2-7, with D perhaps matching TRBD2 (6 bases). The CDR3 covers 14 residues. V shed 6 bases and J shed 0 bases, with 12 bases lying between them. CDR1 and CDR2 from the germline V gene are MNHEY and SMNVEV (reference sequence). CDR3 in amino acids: CASSPRESSYEQYF. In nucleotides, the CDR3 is TGTGCCAGCAGCCCACGGGAGTCCTCCTACGAGCAGTACTTC.

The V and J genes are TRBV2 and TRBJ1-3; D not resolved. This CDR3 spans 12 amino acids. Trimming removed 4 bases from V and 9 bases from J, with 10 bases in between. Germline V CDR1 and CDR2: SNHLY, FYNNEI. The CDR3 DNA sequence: TGTGCCAGCAGTGCTGGGAAGACCACCATATATTTT. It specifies CASSAGKTTIYF.